One sample yielded the 4 T cell receptor delta chains listed below, sequenced in a study of gammadelta T cells in human blood (dated by TCRdb to the early 2020s). Libraries were built with RT-PCR. Sequencing was performed on an Illumina MiSeq. In TCRdb, clones were called once more from the public reads by CATT, and rows of identical DNA were later combined. Recorded for this sample are fewer than 2,000 delta-chain clones; about 6.5% of them occurred a single time. Jointly, the top ten make up more than 7% of the sample. Input material: non-Vgamma9Vdelta2 gamma-delta T cells from fetal blood. These receptors came from a human fetus.

This chain connects TRDV1 to TRDJ3; TRDD3 might be the D (6 bases). TCRdb leaves out the J gene; it was filled in here by matching the DNA to germline. V lost 2 bases and J lost 0, with 14 bases in between. Germline values: CDR1 TSWWSYY, CDR2 QGS. The CDR3 has 19 amino acids. CDR3 in DNA: TGTGCTCTTGGGGAATTTTTTGGGGGTAGCTCCTGGGACACCCGACAGATGTTTTTC. This gives the protein CALGEFFGGSSWDTRQMFF.

This clone is large within its sample. The chain links TRAV29/DV5 to TRDJ2, with 13 nucleotides matching TRDD3. J was trimmed by 1 base and V by 0 bases; bases with no gene match: 15. The germline CDR1 and CDR2 sequences are NSMFDY and ISSIKDK. The CDR3 is made up of 21 amino acids. CDR3 sequence (DNA): TGTGCAGCAAGCGAAGGGCCTTACTGGGGGATACGAAAGGATTTGACAGCACAACTCTTCTTT. It specifies CAASEGPYWGIRKDLTAQLFF.

As concerns this clone: This clone may be a read error of a much larger clone one base away. The rearrangement joins TRDV1 to TRDJ2; D might be TRDD2 or TRDD3, each matching 7 bases. CDR1 is TSWWSYY and CDR2 is QGS in the germline V gene. The CDR3 extends over 20 amino acids. V gave up 6 bases and J gave up 5 bases, with 31 bases separating them. The CDR3 DNA reads as TGTGCTCTTGGCCCTTCCTCCTATACTGGGGTATATTCGTATACAGCACAACTCTTCTTT. This translates into CALGPSSYTGVYSYTAQLFF.

V gene TRDV2 combines with J gene TRDJ3; 11 positions agree with TRDD3. Since TCRdb gives no J gene, matching the DNA to germline was used here to assign it. Germline-derived CDR1 and CDR2 are GEAIGNYY and EKD. This CDR3 has 19 residues. V shed 2 bases, J shed 0 bases, and the junction held 5 bases outside the gene matches. For the CDR3, the DNA is TGTGCCTGTGACAACAGTACTGGGGGATACTCCTGGGACACCCGACAGATGTTTTTC. It translates to CACDNSTGGYSWDTRQMFF.